This TCR beta chain was profiled in a study of OX40 agonist ivuxolimab in advanced cancers. Study-wide findings and caveats: Clonal expansion among partial responders at 0.1-3.0 mg/kg ranked near the lowest. With doses of 0.1 to 3.0 mg/kg, CD4+ and CD8+ blood T cells had undergone clonal expansion by week 6.

Data came from immunoSEQ multiplex PCR; TCRdb stores just in-frame clones and leaves some out. The table lists around 14,000 clones, roughly nine tenths of them singletons. The CDR3 has 15 amino acids. V gave up 4 bases and J gave up 8 bases, with 18 bases separating them. Germline loops: CDR1 LNHDA, CDR2 SQIVND (reference sequence). A note on this clone: Antigen: not known.

This sequence originates from an adult with an advanced solid tumor such as melanoma, head and neck, liver or kidney cancer. The rearrangement links TRBV19 to TRBJ2-1; D is undetermined. Sequenced here: CD4+ or CD8+ T cells sorted from blood, sampled in a trial of the OX40 agonist ivuxolimab. The CDR3 is CASSTLLITGDEQFF. The DNA for the CDR3 is TGTGCCAGTAGTACGTTACTTATCACCGGCGATGAGCAGTTCTTC.